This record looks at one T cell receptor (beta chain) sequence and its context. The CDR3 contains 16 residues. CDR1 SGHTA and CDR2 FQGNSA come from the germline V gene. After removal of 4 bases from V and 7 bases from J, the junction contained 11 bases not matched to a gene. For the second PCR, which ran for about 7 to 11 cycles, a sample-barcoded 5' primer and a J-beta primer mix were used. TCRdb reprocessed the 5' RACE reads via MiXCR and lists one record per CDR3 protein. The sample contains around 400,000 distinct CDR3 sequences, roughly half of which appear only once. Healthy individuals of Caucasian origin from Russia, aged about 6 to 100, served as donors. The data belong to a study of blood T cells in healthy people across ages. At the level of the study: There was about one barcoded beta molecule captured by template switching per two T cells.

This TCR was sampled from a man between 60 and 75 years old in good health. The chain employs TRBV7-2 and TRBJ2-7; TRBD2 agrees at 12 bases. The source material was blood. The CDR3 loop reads CASSSGTSGWVNEQYF. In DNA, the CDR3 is TGTGCCAGCAGCTCCGGGACTAGCGGGTGGGTTAATGAGCAGTACTTC.